The rows below give T cell receptor beta chains drawn from one sample of a study of control samples from healthy donors and cancer patients. Profiled with immunoSEQ multiplex PCR; TCRdb holds only in-frame clones, not every one. The table shows about 160,000 clones, with more than 85% occurring only once. The sequencing sample was made of blood. Receptor source: a man younger than 35 in good health. The conserved cysteine and the conserved F or W are not part of the CDR3 here. Each record gives: V gene, CDR3 protein.

>TRBV6-6
ASCKREGEQF
>TRBV6-5
ASSWDSKYQPQH
>TRBV11-2
ASSLAARIPYNEQF
>TRBV3-1/TRBV3-2
ASSQGHYRGEQY
>TRBV11-3
ASSPTRGGDQY
>TRBV29-1
SVEGGQGANTEAF
>TRBV18
ASSPKRQTTNEKLF
>TRBV28
ASSSPSGVGTGELF
>TRBV7-2
ASSLVWGDRVTDTQY
>TRBV19
ASTTSGQEGNTIY
>TRBV29-1
SVEGGDRSSYEQY
>TRBV15
ATSRSYGLESTEAF
>TRBV28
ASSDGRGGYYGYT
>TRBV9
ASSVGGRNEQF
>TRBV7-2
ASSLVDNPNEKLF
>TRBV11-3
ASSSGYNEQF
>TRBV27
ASSLFPGSTEAF
>TRBV7-9
ASSLLAGANVLT
>TRBV11-2
ASSFGDRAGNEQF
>TRBV4-3
ASSQGPRGSWSGANVLT
>TRBV7-6
ASSLAAGADYEQY
>TRBV30
AWMILNVDYGYT
>TRBV5-4
ASREGGADTQY
>TRBV9
ASSVAPGGEGTEAF
>TRBV6-5
ASSYYSGSEAF
>TRBV6-6
ASRPDGVGQPQH
>TRBV7-2
ASSPDLALPESVGY
>TRBV6-5
ASSYQQGSTDTQY
>TRBV2
ASRRAPSNTGELF
>TRBV7-2
ASSSGTAYTDTQY
>TRBV6-5
ASSYSQGAFQPQH
>TRBV4-3
ASSQDGTSGYNEQF
>TRBV10-3
AISELGGGETQY
>TRBV12-3/TRBV12-4
ASSGTAYGYT
>TRBV20-1
SASRGTPVGDGYT
>TRBV6-2/TRBV6-3
ASSPGIIRGYDEQF
>TRBV6-5
ATLGTGFGTEAF
>TRBV20-1
SASGGRLTYEQY
>TRBV6-5
ASTRGDSYEQY
>TRBV4-2
ASSQDGSAYNEQF
>TRBV6-6
ASSYPPRPTYGYT
>TRBV6-4
ASSGPPGYGYT